Described below is a single T cell receptor (beta chain) sequence and its context. Resolution of symptoms, clearance, or two negative PCRs was present in recovered Cohort 3 donors. The data derive from a study of blood T cell repertoires in COVID-19. Study context: The cDNA or gDNA used as material had been derived from T cells, B-cell-depleted T cells, or PBMCs.

Per the authors' pipeline: The authors estimated nucleated cell counts from reference gene primer amplification. Here immunoSEQ multiplex PCR was the method, and the copy in TCRdb shows in-frame clones only, minus some. V, J and clone size were drawn from that table, and D and trimming were deduced from the DNA. The sample lists approximately 230,000 clones; around 88% were seen once. CDR1 and CDR2 from the germline V gene are SGHTA and FQGNSA. V shed 5 bases and J shed 4 bases, with 18 bases lying between them. There are 16 residues in the CDR3. Material for sequencing was PBMCs or T cells enriched from blood (not recorded which). The TCR originated in a young woman who had recovered from COVID-19. V gene TRBV7-2 combines with J gene TRBJ2-1; D may be TRBD2 (7 bases). The CDR3 reads CASSHLWEGVYNEQFF. As DNA, the CDR3 is TGTGCCAGCAGCCACCTCTGGGAGGGGGTGTACAATGAGCAGTTCTTC. The full variable domain, in which reference TRBV7-2 and TRBJ2-1 provide the parts outside the CDR3, is GAGVSQSPSNKVTEKGKDVELRCDPISGHTALYWYRQSLGQGLEFLIYFQGNSAPDKSGLPSDRFSAERTGGSVSTLTIQRTQQEDSAVYLCASSHLWEGVYNEQFFGPGTRLTVL.